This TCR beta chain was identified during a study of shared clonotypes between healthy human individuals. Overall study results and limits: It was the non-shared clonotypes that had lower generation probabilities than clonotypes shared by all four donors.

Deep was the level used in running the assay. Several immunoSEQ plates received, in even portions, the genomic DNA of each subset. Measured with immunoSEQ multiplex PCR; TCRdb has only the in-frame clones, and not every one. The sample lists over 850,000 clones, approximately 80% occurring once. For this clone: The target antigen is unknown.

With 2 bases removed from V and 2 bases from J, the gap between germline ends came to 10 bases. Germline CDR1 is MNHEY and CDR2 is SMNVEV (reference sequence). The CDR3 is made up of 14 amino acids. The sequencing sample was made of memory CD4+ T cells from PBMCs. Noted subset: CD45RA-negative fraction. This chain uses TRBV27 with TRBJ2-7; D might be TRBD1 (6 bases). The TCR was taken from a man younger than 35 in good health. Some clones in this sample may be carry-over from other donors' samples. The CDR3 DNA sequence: TGTGCCAGCAGTTTACGGCAGGGGACCTACGAGCAGTACTTC. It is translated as CASSLRQGTYEQYF.